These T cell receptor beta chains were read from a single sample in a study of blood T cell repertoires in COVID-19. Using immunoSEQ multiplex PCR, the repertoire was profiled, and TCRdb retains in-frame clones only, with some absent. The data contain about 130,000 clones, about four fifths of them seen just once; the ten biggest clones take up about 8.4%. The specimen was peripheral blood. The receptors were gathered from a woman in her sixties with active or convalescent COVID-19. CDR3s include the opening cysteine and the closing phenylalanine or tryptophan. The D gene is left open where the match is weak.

CASSLRQDRGNEAFF | TRBD1 | TRBV19
CASSRGPLNEKLFF | . | TRBV5-4
CASSKWVRVPTDTQYF | . | TRBV21-1
CASSLSEVYGYTF | . | TRBV6-5
CASSSELARPGRKLFF | . | TRBV5-8
CASSQGEMDRGSNTEAFF | TRBD1 | TRBV23-1
CASKRTGIEKLFF | TRBD1 | TRBV6-5
CASSLLEAGGVNQPQHF | TRBD1 | TRBV28
CASSFRGRLTEAFF | TRBD1 | TRBV13
CASSLKGAGANVLTF | . | TRBV6-5
CASRRDRGPEQFF | TRBD1 | TRBV5-1
CASSAGTVFLPLHF | TRBD1 | TRBV3-1/TRBV3-2
CASSPPSGSNTEAFF | . | TRBV18
CASSLIKGGYEQYF | . | TRBV27
CATSPPGSSDEQYF | . | TRBV24-1
CASKQPPQETQYF | . | TRBV28
CASSDLSANTGELFF | . | TRBV10-1
CSVEGRTSGIRYNEQFF | TRBD2 | TRBV29-1
CASTRGRETQYF | . | TRBV28
CASSPRAGTSYEQYF | . | TRBV27
CASSLATGLAEQYF | TRBD2 | TRBV7-8
CASSIDRGNTEAFF | TRBD1 | TRBV19
CASSEMLTGSAGQPQHF | . | TRBV6-1
CASSPTSGANEQFF | TRBD2 | TRBV28
CASSLYPGGEKLFF | . | TRBV27
CASSTGGAGNTIYF | . | TRBV19
CASSRDRGGETQYF | TRBD1 | TRBV4-1
CASRATGPGELFF | TRBD1 | TRBV2
CASSQDLQGETQYF | . | TRBV4-2
CASSLQAANTGELFF | . | TRBV5-4
CASSPQTRNTEAFF | . | TRBV19
CASSLQENSPLHF | . | TRBV5-1
CASSYATGAEAFF | TRBD1 | TRBV6-5
CATSDRLAGGPHEQYF | TRBD2 | TRBV24-1
CASRRQGGEQYF | TRBD1 | TRBV2
CSVGARGTEAFF | TRBD1 | TRBV29-1
CASSQTGHEIGELFF | . | TRBV7-9
CASSEALGTGAVNYGYTF | TRBD1 | TRBV6-1
CASSQAGLPNTEAFF | . | TRBV4-1
CASSPRTGKDDTEAFF | TRBD1 | TRBV27
CASSPRRLAQYF | . | TRBV28
CASSPTTGANYGYTF | . | TRBV5-4
CASSPTGEANYGYTF | TRBD1 | TRBV2
CASSRGGAPDTQYF | TRBD2 | TRBV5-4
CASSLADRLDTEAFF | . | TRBV7-9
CAWSLTSGRRYGELFF | TRBD2 | TRBV30
CASSSTPNINTIYF | . | TRBV6-6
CASSLDGAYQETQYF | . | TRBV7-9
CAWNTGTSPREQFF | . | TRBV30
CASSFYRERTGELFF | . | TRBV5-1